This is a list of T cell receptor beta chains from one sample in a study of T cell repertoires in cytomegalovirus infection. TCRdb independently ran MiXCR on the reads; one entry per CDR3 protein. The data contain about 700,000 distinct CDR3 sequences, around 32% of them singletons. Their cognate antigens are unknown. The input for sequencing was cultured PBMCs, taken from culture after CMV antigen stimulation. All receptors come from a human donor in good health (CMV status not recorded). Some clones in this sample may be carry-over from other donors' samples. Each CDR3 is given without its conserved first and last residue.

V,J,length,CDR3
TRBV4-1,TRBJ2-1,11,ASSQDGAGEQF
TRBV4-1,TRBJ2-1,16,ASSQGGPYGGKYNEQF
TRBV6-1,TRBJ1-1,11,ASREGGAAEAF
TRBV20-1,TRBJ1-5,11,SARGTAHQPQH
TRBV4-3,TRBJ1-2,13,ASSQSATGGYGYT
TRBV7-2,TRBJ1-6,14,ASSLTLEGYNSPLH
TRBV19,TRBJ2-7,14,ASSISMSSGFYEQY
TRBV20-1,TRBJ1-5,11,SAGGRGGQPQH
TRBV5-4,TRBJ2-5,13,ASSGSGRLQETQY
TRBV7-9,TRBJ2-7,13,ASSLALLDRGEQY
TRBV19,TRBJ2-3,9,ASGTGDTQY
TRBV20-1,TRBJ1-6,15,SARAIGVTDSNSPLH
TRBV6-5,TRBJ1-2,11,ASGGRGARGYT
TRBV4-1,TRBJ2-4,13,ASSHLFAPRNIQY
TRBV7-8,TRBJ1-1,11,ASSLTFNTEAF
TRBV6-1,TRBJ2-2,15,ASSEVRIVENTGELF
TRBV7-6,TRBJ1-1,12,ASTTNLGSGEAF
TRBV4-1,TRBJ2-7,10,ASSQVGLEQY
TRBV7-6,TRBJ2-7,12,ASSLRPDSYEQY
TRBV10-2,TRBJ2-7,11,ASYAGNVNEQY
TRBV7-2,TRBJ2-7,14,ASSLVPSGSPYEQY
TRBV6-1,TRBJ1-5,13,ASSEFPGLGQPQH
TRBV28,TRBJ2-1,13,ASSRGRTNFNEQF
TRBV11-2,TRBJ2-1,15,ASSFKRLAGFTNEQF
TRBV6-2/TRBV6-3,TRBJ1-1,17,ASSYSLGSRTGWNTEAF
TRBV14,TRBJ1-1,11,ASSQVNSPWAF
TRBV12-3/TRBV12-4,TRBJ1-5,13,ASSLTGRRNQPQH
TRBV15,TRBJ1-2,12,ATSRDGAIYGYT